The T cell receptor beta chain described here comes from a study of T cells in Graves' hyperthyroidism and ophthalmopathy. Overall study results and limits: Also found in blood were most expanded thyroid clonotypes above 0.001. Ophthalmopathy was distinguished from stable hyperthyroidism by 13 V-J signatures.

Using RNA transcripts as the source, TCR beta CDR3 regions were amplified. HTBI primers were employed in a first-round RT-PCR of the TCR CDR3. TCRdb re-derived calls from the multiplex PCR reads in MiXCR, one entry per CDR3 protein. The sample has some 500,000 distinct CDR3 sequences, approximately 15% seen once; the top ten hold less than 20%. This clonotype occurred many times. The antigen remains unidentified. Hyperthyroidism patients were newly diagnosed, had disease duration under 2 months, and were aged 18 to 65 years. The CDR3 contains 14 residues. Germline CDR1 reads LGHDT; CDR2 reads YNNKEL (reference sequence). Unmatched junction bases numbered 1, after V lost 3 bases and J lost 6 bases.

This receptor was taken from a young woman with Graves' hyperthyroidism. The sample consisted of blood. V is TRBV3-1 and J is TRBJ2-7; 14 bases are a match to TRBD2. This chain's CDR3 is CASSHGLAGGEQYV. CDR3 DNA: TGTGCCAGCAGCCACGGACTAGCGGGAGGCGAGCAGTACGTC.